The rows below give T cell receptor beta chains drawn from one sample of a study of CD8+CD57+ T cells in acquired aplastic anemia. Each CDR3 protein gets one entry after TCRdb re-called the reads with MiXCR. The table shows about 120,000 distinct CDR3 sequences, with about 60% occurring only once. Specimen: sorted CD4+, CD8+, or CD8+CD57+ T cells (not recorded which) from PBMCs. These receptors were obtained from a human donor with aplastic anemia. The CDR3 runs from the conserved cysteine through the conserved F or W.

v_call,cdr3_aa
TRBV15,CATSRDPGRSMNTEAFF
TRBV7-9,CASSLVEGPYEQYF
TRBV2,CASSEAGTEAFF
TRBV20-1,CSAKTSGGFYEQYF
TRBV20-1,CSASGFETSANLDTDTQYF
TRBV20-1,CSASSPRGTQYF
TRBV10-3,CAIKRTGGDEQYF
TRBV20-1,CSARPGPMNTEAFF
TRBV7-9,CASSIGLAGDGEQFF
TRBV5-1,CASKLQGAVNTEAFF
TRBV12-3/TRBV12-4,CASSKGRPSEQYF
TRBV29-1,CSVAGRGGDQPQHF
TRBV20-1,CSASLRQRSYEQYF
TRBV5-5,CASSLVQGGGQPQHF
TRBV7-8,CASSLATSNEQFF
TRBV20-1,CSAKEGGPYYNSPLHF
TRBV25-1,CASMRVSGSTDTQYF
TRBV19,CASSSLSTGGYTF
TRBV9,CASSVAGGFGGELFF
TRBV7-3,CASSSTGLDTQYF
TRBV7-2,CASSLGRFYEQYF
TRBV9,CASSVEGMYNSPLHF
TRBV6-1,CASSEVPTDYEQYF
TRBV6-2/TRBV6-3,CATSDRRVDEQFF
TRBV7-6,CASSSQAGAYEQYF
TRBV24-1,CATSESRQNTEAFF
TRBV12-5,CASGLVTSGTSGQETQYF